Listed here are 21 T cell receptor beta chains from one sample, sequenced in a study of T cell changes during pregnancy in multiple sclerosis. TCRdb's table, derived via immunoSEQ multiplex PCR, lists solely in-frame clones and lacks some. This sample has approximately 65,000 clones, with roughly nine tenths found just once. The material sequenced was CD4+ T cells from peripheral blood mononuclear cells, taken in the first trimester of pregnancy. These receptors all stem from a female donor with multiple sclerosis, enrolled in a pregnancy study.

The V call is TRBV28, the J call TRBJ2-7; possible D gene TRBD1, 6 bases. This CDR3 has 14 residues. Trimming pared 6 bases from V and 4 bases from J, leaving 16 bases between. Germline loops: CDR1 MDHEN, CDR2 SYDVKM. The CDR3: CASRPPGQTYEQYF. In DNA, the CDR3 is TGTGCCAGCAGACCCCCGGGACAAACTTACGAGCAGTACTTC.

This sequence joins TRBV7-9 and TRBJ1-5, with D unresolved. CDR1 and CDR2 from the germline V gene are SEHNR and FQNEAQ (reference sequence). CDR3 length equals 14 residues. Trimming took off 2 bases at V and 7 bases at J, with 12 bases between the two ends. CDR3 sequence (DNA): TGTGCCAGCAGCTTATCGGGCGAGGGACAGCCCCAGCATTTT. Amino acid sequence: CASSLSGEGQPQHF.

The rearrangement links TRBV4-3 to TRBJ1-6, with 7 bases aligning to TRBD1. The CDR3 covers 16 residues. V trimming: 0 bases; J trimming: 8 bases; junction bases outside the gene matches: 7. Germline V lookup: CDR1 LGHNA, CDR2 YSLEER. In nucleotides, the CDR3 is TGCGCCAGCAGCCAAGATCTTGCAGGGGGGTATTCACCCCTCCACTTT. Translated: CASSQDLAGGYSPLHF.

To note about this clone: Other DNA sequences in the same sample also yield this CDR3. The DNA for the CDR3 is TGTGCCAGCAGCGTTGGGAGCTCTGGAAACACCATATATTTT. Its translation is CASSVGSSGNTIYF. The genes are TRBV9 and TRBJ1-3, with D unclear. The length of the CDR3 is 14 residues. With 2 bases removed from V and 0 bases from J, the gap between germline ends came to 6 bases. Germline V gene sequence: CDR1 SGDLS, CDR2 YYNGEE.

The chain employs TRBV9 and TRBJ2-5, with 9 nucleotides matching TRBD2. V shed 4 bases and J 5 bases; nucleotides not matched to a gene: 12. Germline V lookup: CDR1 SGDLS, CDR2 YYNGEE. The CDR3 is 16 residues long. CDR3 in amino acids: CASSPGGGLAVETQYF. The CDR3 coding sequence is TGTGCCAGCAGCCCCGGGGGGGGACTAGCTGTTGAGACCCAGTACTTC.

The chain employs TRBV4-3 and TRBJ2-5, with 7 bases that match TRBD1. This CDR3 spans 14 amino acids. Germline CDR1 and CDR2: LGHNA and YSLEER. The V segment lost 3 bases and the J segment 5 bases; nucleotides outside the gene matches: 6. The CDR3 here is CASSQFNRGETQYF. CDR3 bases: TGCGCCAGCAGCCAGTTTAACAGGGGCGAGACCCAGTACTTC.

The V call is TRBV7-6, the J call TRBJ2-5; 12 bases line up with TRBD2. Germline lookup yields CDR1 SGHVS and CDR2 FNYEAQ. Trimming cost V 2 bases and J 2 bases; bases outside gene matches: 0. The CDR3 totals 15 residues. The CDR3 DNA sequence: TGTGCCAGCAGCTTACTAGCGGGGGGGCAAGAGACCCAGTACTTC. This sequence encodes CASSLLAGGQETQYF. Full variable domain (rest looked up from reference TRBV7-6 and TRBJ2-5): GAGVSQSPRYKVTKRGQDVALRCDPISGHVSLYWYRQALGQGPEFLTYFNYEAQQDKSGLPNDRFSAERPEGSISTLTIQRTEQRDSAMYRCASSLLAGGQETQYFGPGTRLLVL.

The chain couples TRBV6-5 to TRBJ2-5, with a possible D match to TRBD2 (7 bases). This CDR3 spans 15 amino acids. Germline V gene sequence: CDR1 MNHEY, CDR2 SVGAGI. V was clipped by 7 bases and J by 5 bases, with 20 bases between them. The CDR3 bases are TGTGCCAGCACCTCAGAGGGGGGGAGGGGCGAGACCCAGTACTTC. Its translation: CASTSEGGRGETQYF.

The CDR3 region has the DNA TGTGCCAGCAGTCCAAACCCAACAGGGATATACAATCAGCCCCAGCATTTT. Residues: CASSPNPTGIYNQPQHF. The chain has TRBV27 and TRBJ1-5, with a tentative D call TRBD1 (6 bases). From germline, CDR1 is MNHEY and CDR2 SMNVEV (reference sequence). V lost 5 bases and J 3 bases, leaving 20 bases between the germline ends. This CDR3 is built from 17 residues.

The chain combines TRBV4-1 with TRBJ2-5; no reliable D call. The DNA matches TRBJ2-7 better at its end, which makes the J call doubtful. Germline V gene data show CDR1 as MGHRA and CDR2 as YSYEKL. The CDR3 loop spans 15 amino acids. Written as DNA, the CDR3 is TGCGCCAGCAGCCAAGGTTGGGGTCTTGACTACGAGCAGTACTTC. Translation: CASSQGWGLDYEQYF.

The CDR3 protein is CASVRDTEAFF. In nucleotides, the CDR3 is TGTGCCAGTGTACGGGACACTGAAGCTTTCTTT. V is TRBV14 and J is TRBJ1-1, with D hard to call. The V end was cut by 9 bases, the J end by 3 bases, with 8 bases between. Germline V gene data show CDR1 as SGHDN and CDR2 as FVKESK. The CDR3 consists of 11 residues.

CDR3 sequence: CASSREGEAGEQFF. CDR3 DNA: TGTGCCAGCTCACGCGAAGGGGAGGCAGGTGAGCAGTTCTTC. The chain carries TRBV18 and TRBJ2-1, with D possibly being TRBD2 (6 bases). V was pared by 4 bases and J by 9 bases, with 16 bases between. The CDR3 is 14 residues long. Germline CDR1 is KGHSH and CDR2 is LQKENI.

The V call is TRBV7-9, the J call TRBJ2-7; 7 nucleotides match TRBD1. Germline-derived CDR1 and CDR2 are SEHNR and FQNEAQ (reference sequence). After removal of 3 bases from V and 2 bases from J, the junction contained 4 bases not matched to a gene. CDR3 length: 14 residues. The CDR3 nucleotides read TGTGCCAGCAGCTTCCAGACAGGGCCCTACGAGCAGTACTTC. Its protein is CASSFQTGPYEQYF.

The chain links TRBV23-1 to TRBJ2-7; 8 nucleotides line up with TRBD1. TRBV23-1 is an open reading frame whose function is uncertain. The CDR3 length is 24 residues. Losses at the gene ends were 0 bases for V and 3 bases for J; bases not matched to a gene: 31. CDR3 sequence: CASSQSLRDRTILRMNVLFYEQYF. Written as DNA, the CDR3 is TGCGCCAGCAGTCAATCATTACGGGACAGGACTATTCTAAGGATGAACGTGTTATTCTACGAGCAGTACTTC.

The chain uses TRBV12-5 and TRBJ2-2; 8 bases map to TRBD2. V shed 4 bases, J shed 1 base, and the junction held 14 bases outside the gene matches. This CDR3 has 19 amino acids. Germline lookup yields CDR1 LGHNT and CDR2 FRNRAP. The CDR3 nucleotides read TGTGCTAGTGGTTCCCCCCCCAGCGGGGGAAGAGGGAACACCGGGGAGCTGTTTTTT. Its translation: CASGSPPSGGRGNTGELFF.

The V gene is TRBV28, the J gene TRBJ2-4, with D possibly matching TRBD1 (6 bases). Germline CDR1 MDHEN, CDR2 SYDVKM. The CDR3 spans 13 residues. Trimming took 1 base from V and 7 from J, leaving 8 bases between them. The CDR3 DNA sequence: TGTGCCAGCAGTTTATTTACAGGGAACATTCAGTACTTC. This sequence encodes CASSLFTGNIQYF.

This clone has only one observation. The CDR3 is CASSPRAATNEKLFF. DNA for the CDR3: TGTGCCAGCAGCCCCCGCGCCGCCACTAATGAAAAACTGTTTTTT. J is TRBJ1-4 and V is TRBV7-9; D is ambiguous. The length of the CDR3 is 15 residues. Trimming stripped 5 bases from V and 2 bases from J, with 12 bases between. CDR1 is SEHNR and CDR2 is FQNEAQ in the germline V gene (reference sequence).

This clone has more than one count but fewer than ten. Here the CDR3 DNA reads TGTGCCAGCAGTTACAACGGGTTAACTGAAGCTTTCTTT. This gives the protein CASSYNGLTEAFF. The V gene is TRBV6-5, the J gene TRBJ1-1; D gene ambiguous. The ends were cut back, 2 bases at V and 5 bases at J, with 9 bases in the middle. The germline V gene has CDR1 MNHEY and CDR2 SVGAGI. The CDR3 covers 13 residues.

The rearrangement links TRBV9 to TRBJ2-1, with TRBD1 matching over 9 bases. J gave up 1 base and V 2 bases, and 10 bases lay outside the gene matches. This CDR3 spans 18 amino acids. Germline CDR1 reads SGDLS; CDR2 reads YYNGEE. CDR3 DNA: TGTGCCAGCAGCGTGAGGGACAGGGCCCTCTCTTCCTACAATGAGCAGTTCTTC. Residues: CASSVRDRALSSYNEQFF.

This sequence joins TRBV6-1 and TRBJ1-6; TRBD1 might be the D (6 bases). The V end was cut by 2 bases, the J end by 6 bases, with 14 bases between. The germline V gene has CDR1 MNHNS and CDR2 SASEGT. This CDR3 is 16 amino acids long. CDR3 nucleotide sequence: TGTGCCAGCAGTGAACACGACAGGTTTCCTAATTCACCCCTCCACTTT. This encodes CASSEHDRFPNSPLHF.

The chain employs TRBV6-5 and TRBJ1-4; no clear D gene. CDR3 length: 13 residues. Looked up from germline, CDR1 is MNHEY and CDR2 is SVGAGI. V dropped 0 bases and J dropped 8 bases, with 7 bases sitting between them. This CDR3 reads CASSYSSPEKLFF. In nucleotides, the CDR3 is TGTGCCAGCAGTTACTCGAGCCCCGAAAAACTGTTTTTT.